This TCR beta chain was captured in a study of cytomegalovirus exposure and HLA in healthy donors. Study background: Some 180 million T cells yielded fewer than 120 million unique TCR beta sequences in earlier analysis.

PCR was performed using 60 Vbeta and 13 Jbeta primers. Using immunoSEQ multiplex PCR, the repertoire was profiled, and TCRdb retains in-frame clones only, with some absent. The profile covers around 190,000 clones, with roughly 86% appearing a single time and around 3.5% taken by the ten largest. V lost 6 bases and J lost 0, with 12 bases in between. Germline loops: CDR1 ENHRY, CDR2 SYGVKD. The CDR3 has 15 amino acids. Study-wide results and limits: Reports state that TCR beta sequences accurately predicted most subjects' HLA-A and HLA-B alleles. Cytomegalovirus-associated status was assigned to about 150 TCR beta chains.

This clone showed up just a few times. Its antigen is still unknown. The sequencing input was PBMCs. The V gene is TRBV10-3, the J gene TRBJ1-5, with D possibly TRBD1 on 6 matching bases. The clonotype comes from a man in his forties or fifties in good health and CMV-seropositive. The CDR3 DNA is TGTGCCATCAGCCAGGGGATGGGTAGCAATCAGCCCCAGCATTTT. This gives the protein CAISQGMGSNQPQHF.